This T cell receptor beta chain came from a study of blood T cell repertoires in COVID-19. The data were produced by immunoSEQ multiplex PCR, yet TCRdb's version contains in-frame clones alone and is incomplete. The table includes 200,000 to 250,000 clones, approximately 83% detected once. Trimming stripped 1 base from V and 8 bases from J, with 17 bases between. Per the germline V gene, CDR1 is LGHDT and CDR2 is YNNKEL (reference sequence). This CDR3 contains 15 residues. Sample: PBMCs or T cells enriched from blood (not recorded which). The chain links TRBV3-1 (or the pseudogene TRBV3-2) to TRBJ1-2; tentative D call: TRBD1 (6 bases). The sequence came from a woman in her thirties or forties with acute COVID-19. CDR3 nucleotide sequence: TGTGCCAGCAGCCAAGGAGGACAGTCGGCTACCGGCTACACCTTC. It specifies CASSQGGQSATGYTF.